One and the same sample provided the 28 T cell receptor beta chains below, sequenced in a study of early T cells in non-severe SARS-CoV-2 infection. Each CDR3 protein gets one entry after TCRdb re-called the 5' RACE reads with MiXCR. The table has just over 80,000 distinct CDR3 sequences, roughly 13% seen once. Sequenced material: whole blood. The source of these receptors is an adult who was a healthcare worker with PCR-confirmed SARS-CoV-2 infection or an uninfected control (not recorded which).

Ten or more counts support this clonotype. The chain is built from TRBV6-2 or TRBV6-3 and TRBJ2-7; 8 bases agree with TRBD2. CDR1 and CDR2 from the germline V gene are MNHEY and SVGEGT. This CDR3 region has 14 residues. With V trimmed by 3 bases and J by 4 bases, 5 bases remained unmatched. This chain's CDR3 is CASSYREGPYEQYF. CDR3 DNA sequence: TGTGCCAGCAGTTATCGGGAGGGCCCTTACGAGCAGTACTTC.

This clonotype was recorded at least ten times. V is TRBV6-6 and J is TRBJ2-7; D is possibly TRBD1 or TRBD2 (6 bases each). V lost 6 bases and J lost 2, with 11 bases in between. Germline CDR1 is MNHNY and CDR2 is SVGAGI (reference sequence). This CDR3 has 13 residues. Here the CDR3 DNA reads TGTGCCAGCAGCTCGGGGGCCACCTACGAGCAGTACTTC. Its protein is CASSSGATYEQYF.

The V and J genes are TRBV9 and TRBJ2-1; D perhaps matches TRBD2 (5 bases). V lost 1 base and J 0 bases, leaving 11 bases between the germline ends. Germline V gene lookup returns CDR1 SGDLS and CDR2 YYNGEE. The CDR3 covers 16 residues. The CDR3 coding sequence is TGTGCCAGCAGCGTAACTAGAGCCTCCTCCTACAATGAGCAGTTCTTC. Amino acid sequence: CASSVTRASSYNEQFF.

This clonotype was detected many times. The rearrangement uses TRBV11-2 and TRBJ1-6, with unresolved D. The germline V and J ends were trimmed by 4 bases and 7 bases, with 8 bases remaining between them. Germline V gene lookup returns CDR1 SGHAT and CDR2 FQNNGV. The CDR3 is 13 residues long. This chain's CDR3 is CASSSNQNSPLHF. For the CDR3, the DNA is TGTGCCAGCAGCTCGAATCAGAATTCACCCCTCCACTTT.

V usage is TRBV29-1 and J usage is TRBJ1-1, with a tentative D call TRBD1 (5 bases). Deletions cut 4 bases from V and 5 bases from J, with 26 bases between. The CDR3 extends over 17 amino acids. Germline V CDR1 and CDR2: SQVTM, ANQGSEA. The CDR3 loop reads CSVALPLPKGRVTEAFF. The CDR3 bases are TGCAGCGTTGCCCTTCCGCTTCCGAAGGGGCGAGTGACTGAAGCTTTCTTT.

This clonotype appeared many times. This chain connects TRBV7-8 to TRBJ2-3, with D perhaps TRBD1 (8 bases). The V gene lost 2 bases and the J gene lost 7 bases, with 19 bases spanning the gap. The V gene's germline CDR1 is SGHVS and CDR2 FQNEAQ. CDR3 length: 16 amino acids. The CDR3 reads CASSLIEQGGANTQYF. Written as DNA, the CDR3 is TGTGCCAGCAGCTTAATCGAACAGGGGGGGGCAAATACGCAGTATTTT. The full variable domain, rest sourced from reference TRBV7-8 and TRBJ2-3, is GAGVSQSPRYKVAKRGQDVALRCDPISGHVSLFWYQQALGQGPEFLTYFQNEAQLDKSGLPSDRFFAERPEGSVSTLKIQRTQQEDSAVYLCASSLIEQGGANTQYFGPGTRLTVL.

This clonotype was recorded a few times. The genes are TRBV7-9 and TRBJ1-4; the D is unclear. CDR3 size: 14 residues. Germline V lookup: CDR1 SEHNR, CDR2 FQNEAQ (reference sequence). Trimming pared 5 bases from V and 5 bases from J, leaving 12 bases between. CDR3 sequence: CASSRRTENEKLFF. The CDR3 DNA reads as TGTGCCAGCAGCCGCCGGACGGAGAATGAAAAACTGTTTTTT.

This clonotype was picked up many times. The chain is built from TRBV5-1 and TRBJ2-7, with D perhaps matching TRBD2 (5 bases). Trimming pared 3 bases from V and 0 bases from J, leaving 10 bases between. Looked up from germline, CDR1 is SGHRS and CDR2 is YFSETQ. The CDR3 has 14 amino acids. The CDR3 sequence: CASSSGLSSYEQYF. Written as DNA, the CDR3 is TGCGCCAGCAGCTCCGGACTGAGCTCCTACGAGCAGTACTTC.

The V call is TRBV7-9, the J call TRBJ2-5; D may be TRBD2 (5 bases). The CDR3 totals 14 residues. Trimming pared 2 bases from V and 1 base from J, leaving 8 bases between. Germline CDR1 and CDR2: SEHNR and FQNEAQ (reference sequence). This CDR3 is CASSLIGIQETQYF. As DNA, the CDR3 is TGTGCCAGCAGCTTAATCGGGATCCAAGAGACCCAGTACTTC.

This clonotype has ten or more counts. This rearrangement joins TRBV2 to TRBJ2-7; no firm D call. The V end lost 4 bases, the J end lost 2 bases, and 12 bases lay between the germline ends. Per germline, CDR1 SNHLY and CDR2 FYNNEI. The CDR3 is made up of 14 amino acids. The CDR3 loop is CASSVSRQPYEQYF. DNA of the CDR3: TGTGCCAGCAGTGTTTCGAGACAACCCTACGAGCAGTACTTC.

The sample holds many counts of this clonotype. The V and J genes are TRBV30 and TRBJ1-2; 8 nucleotides align to TRBD1. Germline assignment: CDR1 GTSNPN and CDR2 SVGIG (reference sequence). Trimming took 1 base from V and 2 from J; bases not matched to a gene: 3. This CDR3 comprises 14 residues. In DNA, the CDR3 is TGTGCCTGGAGTGCTAGGACAGGGAACTATGGCTACACCTTC. Amino acids: CAWSARTGNYGYTF.

This clonotype occurred a few times. The rearrangement links TRBV6-2 or TRBV6-3 to TRBJ2-7; possibly TRBD2 for D (5 bases). Germline V CDR1 and CDR2: MNHEY, SVGEGT. Deletions cut 2 bases from V and 11 bases from J, with 19 bases between. The CDR3 is 14 amino acids. CDR3 DNA: TGTGCCAGCAGTTACCTGGGCCTAGCACAAGTCGAGTACTTC. Translating gives CASSYLGLAQVEYF.

This chain links TRBV12-3 or TRBV12-4 with TRBJ2-1, with D perhaps matching TRBD2 (5 bases). This CDR3 contains 13 residues. V shed 4 bases and J shed 12 bases, with 16 bases lying between them. CDR3 residues: CASSWLRPSGQFF. CDR3 nucleotide sequence: TGTGCCAGCAGTTGGTTGCGTCCAAGCGGGCAGTTCTTC.

The chain couples TRBV9 to TRBJ2-3; perhaps TRBD2 as D (5 bases). Per germline, CDR1 SGDLS and CDR2 YYNGEE. Trimming stripped 4 bases from V and 6 bases from J, with 12 bases between. The CDR3 totals 13 residues. The CDR3 DNA sequence: TGTGCCAGCAGCCTTGACTACCAGGATACGCAGTATTTT. Translated: CASSLDYQDTQYF.

This clonotype showed up just a few times. The chain combines TRBV12-3 or TRBV12-4 with TRBJ1-2, with 10 positions matching TRBD1. Germline trimming cut 4 bases from V and 6 bases from J; bases unmatched to any gene: 5. The CDR3 sequence is 14 residues long. The CDR3 protein is CASSSGQGRNGYTF. In DNA form, the CDR3 reads TGTGCCAGCAGTTCGGGACAGGGGCGCAATGGCTACACCTTC.

This clonotype occurred many times. The chain has TRBV3-1 and TRBJ1-2; 8 nucleotides match TRBD1. CDR3 length: 14 residues. Unmatched junction bases numbered 4, after V lost 1 base and J lost 6 bases. Per the germline V gene, CDR1 is LGHDT and CDR2 is YNNKEL (reference sequence). The CDR3 DNA sequence: TGTGCCAGCAGCCAAGCGGCAGGGGGCGATGGCTACACCTTC. It translates to CASSQAAGGDGYTF.

This clonotype appeared many times. This chain joins TRBV29-1 and TRBJ2-3, with D hard to call. This CDR3 comprises 10 residues. V was cut by 1 base and J by 8 bases, with 4 bases left in between. Looked up from germline, CDR1 is SQVTM and CDR2 is ANQGSEA. The CDR3 nucleotides read TGCAGCGTTGAAGTTACTACGCAGTATTTT. It translates to CSVEVTTQYF.

This clonotype was detected a few times. This chain joins TRBV5-1 and TRBJ1-4; TRBD1 matches 10 bases. The CDR3 runs 17 residues. In germline, CDR1 is SGHRS, CDR2 YFSETQ. Trimming at V came to 4 bases and at J to 0 bases, leaving 6 bases not matched to a gene. This CDR3 reads CASSRPGQGTTNEKLFF. CDR3 coding DNA: TGCGCCAGCAGCCGTCCGGGACAGGGGACAACTAATGAAAAACTGTTTTTT.

This clonotype was observed many times. V and J are TRBV6-2 or TRBV6-3 and TRBJ2-5, with no clear D. CDR1 and CDR2 (germline): MNHEY, SVGEGT. The V end lost 6 bases, the J end lost 0 bases, and 8 bases lay between the germline ends. The CDR3 consists of 13 residues. The CDR3 spells CASRRRNQETQYF. The CDR3 DNA reads as TGTGCCAGCAGACGGCGGAACCAAGAGACCCAGTACTTC.

V is TRBV6-5 and J is TRBJ2-7; either TRBD1 or TRBD2 may supply D (5 bases each). V was cut by 6 bases and J by 4 bases, with 19 bases left in between. The CDR3 is 15 amino acids. CDR1 MNHEY and CDR2 SVGAGI come from the germline V gene. CDR3 sequence reads: CASSSLLGARYEQYF. CDR3 coding DNA: TGTGCCAGCAGCTCCCTGCTCGGGGCGCGATACGAGCAGTACTTC.

This clonotype has at least ten counts. The V and J genes are TRBV9 and TRBJ1-3; 8 nucleotides agree with TRBD1. CDR1 SGDLS and CDR2 YYNGEE come from the germline V gene. V shed 3 bases, J shed 1 base, and the junction held 3 bases outside the gene matches. The CDR3 spans 15 residues. The CDR3 DNA is TGTGCCAGCAGCGACAGGGGGAAGTCTGGAAACACCATATATTTT. It is translated as CASSDRGKSGNTIYF.

Only a few counts were recorded for this clonotype. The germline gene is not matched at one end of the junction; a read error may be the cause. J is TRBJ2-2 and V is TRBV5-6, with no clear D. From germline, CDR1 is SGHDT and CDR2 YYEEEE. This CDR3 contains 15 residues. In DNA form, the CDR3 reads TGTGCCAGCAGCTTTCAATTCCGGAACCCCGGGGAGCTGTTTTTT. This encodes CASSFQFRNPGELFF.

In its sample, this clonotype was seen many times. The chain employs TRBV20-1 and TRBJ2-3; the match to TRBD1 covers 10 bases. V shed 2 bases and J 6 bases; nucleotides not matched to a gene: 11. CDR3 size: 16 residues. CDR1 and CDR2 from the germline V gene are DFQATT and SNEGSKA (reference sequence). This CDR3 is CSARSPGQGIVDTQYF. The CDR3 DNA sequence: TGCAGTGCTAGATCTCCGGGACAGGGGATAGTTGATACGCAGTATTTT.

CDR3 DNA: TGTGCCAGCTCACAGGGGCAAGAGACCCAGTACTTC. It translates to CASSQGQETQYF. This chain connects TRBV18 to TRBJ2-5, with D perhaps TRBD1 (5 bases). The germline CDR1 and CDR2 sequences are KGHSH and LQKENI. V was shortened by 4 bases and J by 2 bases, with 5 bases between the two germline ends. The CDR3 runs 12 residues.

V gene TRBV21-1 combines with J gene TRBJ1-1; the table assigns TRBD1, which was not confirmed against the DNA. TRBV21-1 is marked as a pseudogene. The CDR3 runs to 18 residues. CDR3 sequence: CASSHAPDGGKGHTEAFF. CDR3 bases: TGTGCCAGCAGCCATGCCCCAGATGGGGGGAAGGGACACACTGAAGCTTTCTTT.

V gene TRBV7-2 combines with J gene TRBJ2-7; D might be TRBD1 (6 bases). Looked up from germline, CDR1 is SGHTA and CDR2 is FQGNSA. The CDR3 sequence is 13 residues long. Trimming stripped 4 bases from V and 4 bases from J, with 11 bases between. The CDR3 bases are TGTGCCAGCAGCTCTACACAGGGATACGAGCAGTACTTC. Its translation is CASSSTQGYEQYF.

The CDR3 nucleotides are TGTGCCAGCAGGGGGACAGATTACAATGAGCAGTTCTTC. It translates to CASRGTDYNEQFF. The V call is TRBV2, the J call TRBJ2-1; 7 bases fit TRBD1. Trimming cost V 6 bases and J 4 bases; bases outside gene matches: 3. The CDR3 covers 13 residues. CDR1 is SNHLY, CDR2 FYNNEI, per germline.

J is TRBJ1-1 and V is TRBV21-1. TRBV21-1 is classified as a pseudogene. The CDR3 has 15 residues. Here the CDR3 reads CASSNGNSENTEAFF. The CDR3 region has the DNA TGTGCCAGCAGCAATGGGAACAGTGAGAACACTGAAGCTTTCTTT.